Presented here are 18 T cell receptor beta chains from one specimen sequenced in a study of type 1 and type 2 diabetes patients. PCR was run on genomic DNA. The TCR beta CDR3 region was amplified using 30 forward and 13 reverse primers. TCRdb used MiXCR to reprocess the multiplex PCR reads, holding one entry per CDR3 protein. Of fewer than 300,000 distinct CDR3 sequences in the sample, roughly 50% are singletons; the top ten hold approximately 15%. Sequencing was done on a sample of peripheral blood mononuclear cells (PBMCs). The receptor source for this set is a man younger than 35 with type 2 diabetes.

Many counts were recorded for this clonotype. V gene TRBV30 combines with J gene TRBJ1-2, with D uncertain. The CDR3 has 14 residues. The V and J ends lost 3 bases and 1 base respectively, with 12 bases between them. Germline assignment: CDR1 GTSNPN and CDR2 SVGIG (reference sequence). The CDR3, as DNA: TGTGCCTGGAGGGTAGACTCTGGTAACTATGGCTACACCTTC. It yields the protein CAWRVDSGNYGYTF.

This chain joins TRBV6-2 or TRBV6-3 and TRBJ1-5; perhaps TRBD1 as D (5 bases). This CDR3 spans 14 amino acids. Germline CDR1 and CDR2: MNHEY and SVGEGT. With 2 bases removed from V and 9 bases from J, the gap between germline ends came to 14 bases. In DNA form, the CDR3 reads TGTGCCAGCAGTTACATTTGGGGGGATGGGCCCCAGCATTTT. Its translation: CASSYIWGDGPQHF.

The rearrangement joins TRBV7-2 to TRBJ1-1, with D possibly matching TRBD1 (6 bases). The germline V gene encodes CDR1 SGHTA and CDR2 FQGNSA. The V gene lost 5 bases and the J gene lost 9 bases, with 13 bases spanning the gap. CDR3 length equals 12 residues. The CDR3 sequence: CASSPTGTKAFF. CDR3 bases: TGTGCCAGCAGCCCCACAGGGACGAAAGCTTTCTTT.

This clonotype occurred many times. The chain uses TRBV2 and TRBJ2-1; 9 nucleotides agree with TRBD2. This CDR3 is 13 amino acids long. Germline V gene lookup returns CDR1 SNHLY and CDR2 FYNNEI. Trimming removed 6 bases from V and 6 bases from J; junction bases left unmatched: 3. The CDR3 DNA is TGTGCCAGCAGACTAGCGGGCGTCAATGAGCAGTTCTTC. Translating it yields CASRLAGVNEQFF.

This chain joins TRBV5-1 and TRBJ2-7; 13 bases line up with TRBD2. Germline V lookup: CDR1 SGHRS, CDR2 YFSETQ. The CDR3 has 18 residues. V trimming: 5 bases; J trimming: 5 bases; junction bases outside the gene matches: 16. CDR3 sequence (DNA): TGCGCCAGCAGGGGTGTCGGGACTAGCGGGATCATCTGGGACGAGCAGTACTTC. Protein sequence: CASRGVGTSGIIWDEQYF.

The chain has TRBV20-1 and TRBJ2-3, with unresolved D. The germline V gene encodes CDR1 DFQATT and CDR2 SNEGSKA (reference sequence). The V and J ends lost 6 bases and 7 bases respectively, with 11 bases between them. The CDR3 has 11 residues. CDR3 in amino acids: CSASGRNTQYF. The CDR3 DNA reads as TGCAGTGCCTCCGGACGAAATACGCAGTATTTT.

This clonotype has a handful of counts. The V call is TRBV19, the J call TRBJ2-5; D could derive from TRBD1 or TRBD2 (5 bases each). The V gene lost 3 bases and the J gene lost 7 bases, with 12 bases spanning the gap. The germline V gene encodes CDR1 LNHDA and CDR2 SQIVND (reference sequence). The CDR3 loop spans 13 amino acids. The CDR3 protein is CASSIDGGGTQYF. The CDR3 DNA is TGTGCCAGTAGTATCGACGGTGGGGGGACCCAGTACTTC.

The CDR3 DNA follows: TGTGCCAGCAGCTTAGCGACCTTCTCCTACGAGCAGTACTTC. As protein: CASSLATFSYEQYF. The chain combines TRBV7-2 with TRBJ2-7; D gene uncertain. The germline CDR1 and CDR2 sequences are SGHTA and FQGNSA. There are 14 residues in the CDR3. Trimming removed 0 bases at V and 0 bases at J, with 6 bases between.

On this clonotype itself: A much larger clonotype is one base distant, so this may be a read error. In DNA form, the CDR3 reads TGCAGCGTTGATGCGAGGACTGAAGCTTTCTTT. The encoded protein is CSVDARTEAFF. The V call is TRBV29-1, the J call TRBJ1-1; no reliable D call. Germline values: CDR1 SQVTM, CDR2 ANQGSEA. The CDR3 consists of 11 residues. V lost 3 bases, J lost 5 bases, and 7 bases lay in between.

This clonotype was seen a few times. V gene TRBV7-3 combines with J gene TRBJ2-1, with 7 bases identical to TRBD1. This CDR3 has 13 residues. Germline V gives CDR1 SGHTA, CDR2 FQGTGA. The J segment lost 7 bases and the V segment lost 4 bases, leaving 4 bases of the junction unmatched. This CDR3 reads CASSSIQGNEQFF. The CDR3, as DNA: TGTGCCAGCAGCTCAATACAGGGGAATGAGCAGTTCTTC. The full variable domain, completed using reference TRBV7-3 and TRBJ2-1, is GAGVSQTPSNKVTEKGKYVELRCDPISGHTALYWYRQSLGQGPEFLIYFQGTGAADDSGLPNDRFFAVRPEGSVSTLKIQRTERGDSAVYLCASSSIQGNEQFFGPGTRLTVL.

The rearrangement joins TRBV7-8 to TRBJ1-4; 9 nucleotides match TRBD1. V dropped 5 bases and J dropped 6; count of bases not matched to a gene: 7. CDR3 length: 15 amino acids. Germline V lookup: CDR1 SGHVS, CDR2 FQNEAQ. In nucleotides, the CDR3 is TGTGCCAGCAGCCTATTTGGGACAGGGTATGAAAAACTGTTTTTT. It encodes CASSLFGTGYEKLFF.

The gene calls are TRBV18 and TRBJ2-7; D remains unclear. Germline lookup yields CDR1 KGHSH and CDR2 LQKENI. The CDR3 has 12 amino acids. The V end was cut by 4 bases, the J end by 3 bases, with 7 bases between. In nucleotides, the CDR3 is TGTGCCAGCTCACGGGCAGACTACGAGCAGTACTTC. Translation gives CASSRADYEQYF. Drawing the rest from reference TRBV18 and TRBJ2-7, the complete variable domain is NAGVMQNPRHLVRRRGQEARLRCSPMKGHSHVYWYRQLPEEGLKFMVYLQKENIIDESGMPKERFSAEFPKEGPSILRIQQVVRGDSAAYFCASSRADYEQYFGPGTRLTVT.

This clonotype was seen more than once but under ten times. This chain joins TRBV28 and TRBJ1-2, with a tentative D call TRBD1 (6 bases). Germline V gives CDR1 MDHEN, CDR2 SYDVKM. This CDR3 is built from 17 residues. Trimming removed 4 bases at V and 2 bases at J, with 20 bases between. The CDR3: CASSSLIPDRLNYGYTF. Here the CDR3 DNA reads TGTGCCAGCAGTTCCCTGATCCCAGACAGGCTGAACTATGGCTACACCTTC.

On this clonotype: Compared with germline, one end of the junction differs, possibly owing to a read error. The V gene is TRBV5-4, the J gene TRBJ2-7; unclear D gene. Germline V gene lookup returns CDR1 SGHNT and CDR2 YYREEE (reference sequence). The CDR3 spans 13 residues. The CDR3 DNA reads TGCGCCAGCAGCTTGACCGCCTCCTACGAGCAGTACTTC. Its translation is CASSLTASYEQYF.

The gene calls are TRBV7-9 and TRBJ2-5; unclear D gene. In germline, CDR1 is SEHNR, CDR2 FQNEAQ (reference sequence). The CDR3 consists of 15 residues. V lost 0 bases to trimming and J lost 4 bases, with 12 bases between them. CDR3 DNA: TGTGCCAGCAGCTTAGCCCTAGACCGCTCAGAGACCCAGTACTTC. Protein: CASSLALDRSETQYF.

This clonotype was seen repeatedly, ten times or more. The chain is built from TRBV15 and TRBJ1-1; D uncertain. Looked up from germline, CDR1 is LNHNV and CDR2 is YYDKDF (reference sequence). The CDR3 contains 12 residues. V was cut by 1 base and J by 3 bases, with 3 bases left in between. The CDR3: CATSRGDTEAFF. The CDR3, as DNA: TGTGCCACCAGCAGAGGGGACACTGAAGCTTTCTTT.

The chain combines TRBV19 with TRBJ2-5, with TRBD2 matching 9 bases. This CDR3 comprises 17 residues. CDR1 and CDR2 (germline): LNHDA, SQIVND (reference sequence). Trimming at V came to 10 bases and at J to 4 bases, leaving 19 bases not matched to a gene. As DNA, the CDR3 is TGTGCCACCTCAACCGGCGGGAGGGCCGATTCAGGAGAGACCCAGTACTTC. Its protein product is CATSTGGRADSGETQYF.

Note on this clonotype: Likely a read error: the CDR3 ends without its conserved phenylalanine or tryptophan. The chain combines TRBV10-1 with TRBJ2-7, with TRBD1 matching over 7 bases. The CDR3 has 15 residues. Germline values: CDR1 WNHNN, CDR2 SYGVQD (reference sequence). V lost 8 bases and J lost 6; bases outside the gene matches: 16. In DNA form, the CDR3 reads TGCGCCAGCCATATCAGGGGGTGGTCTACTGGCGAGCAGTACTCC. This translates into CASHIRGWSTGEQYS.